What follows is one T cell receptor (beta chain) and its context. Libraries were prepared by immunoSEQ multiplex PCR; TCRdb keeps only in-frame clonotypes and omits some of them. The sample has approximately 53,000 clones; around four fifths are singletons. Recruits, aged roughly 18 to 89 years, lived in around 24 US areas. The data were obtained in a study of blood T cell repertoires in COVID-19. CDR3 length: 15 residues. The ends were cut back, 3 bases at V and 6 bases at J, with 14 bases in the middle. CDR1 is LNHDA and CDR2 is SQIVND in the germline V gene (reference sequence). This receptor was identified in a woman aged 45-59 years with acute COVID-19. The sequenced material came from PBMCs or T cells enriched from blood (not recorded which). The V and J genes are TRBV19 and TRBJ1-4, with a weak D call TRBD1 (6 bases). Written as DNA, the CDR3 is TGTGCCAGTAGTATCACATACAGACAGGATGAAAAACTGTTTTTT. Translation: CASSITYRQDEKLFF.